Each of the 2 T cell receptor beta chains below was sequenced from the same sample in a study of identical twins. MiXCR was run by TCRdb on the 5' RACE reads, yielding one entry per CDR3 protein. The sample records 1.5 million to 2 million distinct CDR3 sequences, around a third being singletons. The sample was cord blood. These receptors were collected from a newborn girl in good health.

This clonotype was found many times. The chain uses TRBV28 and TRBJ2-7; 8 positions agree with TRBD2. CDR1 and CDR2 from the germline V gene are MDHEN and SYDVKM. J lost 1 base, V lost 6 bases, and 14 bases had no gene match. This CDR3 spans 17 amino acids. This CDR3 reads CASSHPLLAGASYEQYF. CDR3 bases: TGTGCCAGCAGCCACCCCCTCCTAGCGGGTGCTTCCTACGAGCAGTACTTC.

This clonotype came up many times. The CDR3 DNA is TGTGCCACCAGTGGTACCGGGACTAGCGGATACAATGAGCAGTTCTTC. This sequence encodes CATSGTGTSGYNEQFF. The rearrangement links TRBV24-1 to TRBJ2-1; 11 bases fit TRBD2. The germline gives CDR1 KGHDR, CDR2 SFDVKD. The CDR3 spans 16 residues. With 5 bases clipped from V and 4 bases from J, the junction kept 6 bases outside the gene matches.